This T cell receptor beta chain was sequenced for a study of lymphopenia after photon versus proton radiotherapy. TCRdb keeps only in-frame clones here, not all; method: immunoSEQ multiplex PCR. The table lists 55,000 to 70,000 clones, around 93% of them singletons. Trimming pared 4 bases from V and 0 bases from J, leaving 14 bases between. The length of the CDR3 is 16 residues. The germline gives CDR1 SGHDT, CDR2 YYEEEE. The sequence came from a woman in her forties with cholangiocarcinoma. This sequence joins TRBV5-6 and TRBJ2-1; D perhaps matches TRBD2 (6 bases). The material was peripheral blood, obtained from a patient treated with photon-based radiotherapy. Here the CDR3 DNA reads TGTGCCAGCAGCAATAGCGGTGCTGGCTCCTACAATGAGCAGTTCTTC. It specifies CASSNSGAGSYNEQFF. The entire variable domain, with the rest obtained from reference TRBV5-6 and TRBJ2-1, is as follows: DAGVTQSPTHLIKTRGQQVTLRCSPKSGHDTVSWYQQALGQGPQFIFQYYEEEERQRGNFPDRFSGHQFPNYSSELNVNALLLGDSALYLCASSNSGAGSYNEQFFGPGTRLTVL.